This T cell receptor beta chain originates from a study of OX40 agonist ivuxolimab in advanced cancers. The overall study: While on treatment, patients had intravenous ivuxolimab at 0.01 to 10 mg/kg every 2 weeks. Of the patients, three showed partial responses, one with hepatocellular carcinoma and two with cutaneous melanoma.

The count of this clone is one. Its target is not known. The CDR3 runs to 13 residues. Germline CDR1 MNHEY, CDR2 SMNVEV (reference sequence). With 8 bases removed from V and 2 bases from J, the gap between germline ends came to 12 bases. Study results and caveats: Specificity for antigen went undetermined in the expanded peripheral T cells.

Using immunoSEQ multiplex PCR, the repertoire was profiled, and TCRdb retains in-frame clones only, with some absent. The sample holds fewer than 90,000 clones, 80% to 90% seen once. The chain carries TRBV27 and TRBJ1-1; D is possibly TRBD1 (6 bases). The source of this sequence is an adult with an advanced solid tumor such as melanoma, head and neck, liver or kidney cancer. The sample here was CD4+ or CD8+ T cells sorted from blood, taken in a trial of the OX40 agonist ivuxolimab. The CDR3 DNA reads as TGTGCCAGCGGAGAAGGGGGAAACACTGAAGCTTTCTTT. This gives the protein CASGEGGNTEAFF.